This T cell receptor beta chain was identified in a study of regulatory T cells in long-lasting Graves disease. Building the TCR beta libraries relied on iRepertoire HTBI primers, and CDR3 regions underwent Arm-PCR. TCRdb reprocessed the multiplex PCR reads with MiXCR, giving one entry per CDR3 protein. The table records 400,000 to 500,000 distinct CDR3 sequences, approximately 15% of them present only once. This clonotype has a count of ten or more. Trimming shortened V by 6 bases and J by 3 bases, and 9 bases separated the two germline ends. Per the germline V gene, CDR1 is MDHEN and CDR2 is SYDVKM. This CDR3 is 12 amino acids long. Time point here: newly diagnosed GD, antithyroid drugs for less than 3 months. Construction of the TCR library relied on RNA isolated from PBMCs. The data were also submitted as part of a second study, on T cells in Graves' hyperthyroidism and ophthalmopathy.

This rearrangement joins TRBV28 to TRBJ2-7; tentative D call: TRBD1 (6 bases). This clonotype was sampled from a woman between 35 and 50 years old with Graves disease. The source was peripheral blood mononuclear cells (PBMCs), collected at new diagnosis, from a patient treated with antithyroid drugs. The CDR3 DNA sequence: TGTGCCAGCAGACTACAGGGCTACGAGCAGTACTTC. This translates into CASRLQGYEQYF.